The 22 T cell receptor beta chains below were found in one sample sequenced in a study of T cells in Graves' hyperthyroidism and ophthalmopathy. The investigators amplified TCR beta CDR3 regions from RNA transcripts. RT-PCR in the first round (using the HTBI primer set) targeted the TCR CDR3. MiXCR, run by TCRdb on the multiplex PCR reads, gives a single entry per CDR3 protein. This sample has approximately 600,000 distinct CDR3 sequences, with more than 13% found just once. The sequencing sample was made of blood. The receptors stem from a woman aged 18-29 years with Graves' ophthalmopathy.

About this clonotype: A read error may be the cause here, since a much bigger clone is one base away. The gene calls are TRBV18 and TRBJ2-7, with TRBD1 as a possible D gene (6 bases). CDR1 is KGHSH, CDR2 LQKENI, per germline. This CDR3 comprises 13 residues. The DNA of the CDR3 is TGTGCCAGCCCACCAACAGGGTTTTACGAGCAGTACTTC. Encoded protein: CASPPTGFYEQYF.

This clonotype has at least ten counts. V is TRBV19 and J is TRBJ1-5; TRBD1 agrees at 10 bases. J lost 3 bases, V lost 6 bases, and 5 bases had no gene match. The CDR3 is 15 residues long. Germline CDR1 is LNHDA and CDR2 is SQIVND (reference sequence). The CDR3 DNA is TGTGCCAGTAGGGGGGACAGGGGTCACAATCAGCCCCAGCATTTT. It specifies CASRGDRGHNQPQHF.

The V gene is TRBV7-9, the J gene TRBJ1-2; D is ambiguous. There are 14 residues in the CDR3. Trimming pared 3 bases from V and 3 bases from J, leaving 11 bases between. Per germline, CDR1 SEHNR and CDR2 FQNEAQ (reference sequence). As DNA, the CDR3 is TGTGCCAGCAGCTTCAGGCCAGCAGACTATGGCTACACCTTC. Protein product: CASSFRPADYGYTF.

The chain uses TRBV19 and TRBJ2-1; the D is unclear. V was cut by 7 bases and J by 4 bases, with 14 bases left in between. Looked up from germline, CDR1 is LNHDA and CDR2 is SQIVND (reference sequence). This CDR3 region has 14 residues. The CDR3 DNA follows: TGTGCCAGTACCTCCTGGGCAGGATACAATGAGCAGTTCTTC. Translated, it gives CASTSWAGYNEQFF.

The V call is TRBV19, the J call TRBJ1-2; tentatively, D is TRBD1 (5 bases). This CDR3 has 12 residues. CDR1 and CDR2 (germline): LNHDA, SQIVND (reference sequence). The V end lost 7 bases, the J end lost 5 bases, and 11 bases lay between the germline ends. CDR3 sequence reads: CASTPGRYGYTF. In DNA, the CDR3 is TGTGCCAGTACCCCGGGACGTTATGGCTACACCTTC.

This clonotype was seen more than once but under ten times. The rearrangement joins TRBV7-2 to TRBJ2-7; 7 bases align to TRBD2. CDR1 SGHTA and CDR2 FQGNSA come from the germline V gene. V was pared by 5 bases and J by 3 bases, with 7 bases of the junction left unmatched. CDR3 length equals 14 residues. Here the CDR3 reads CASSPRGSGYEQYF. CDR3 DNA: TGTGCCAGCAGCCCCCGCGGGAGTGGCTACGAGCAGTACTTC. Filled out from reference TRBV7-2 and TRBJ2-7, the complete variable domain reads GAGVSQSPSNKVTEKGKDVELRCDPISGHTALYWYRQSLGQGLEFLIYFQGNSAPDKSGLPSDRFSAERTGGSVSTLTIQRTQQEDSAVYLCASSPRGSGYEQYFGPGTRLTVT.

The V and J genes are TRBV18 and TRBJ2-5; tentatively, D is TRBD1 or TRBD2 (5 bases each). The CDR3 is 15 amino acids. The germline V gene encodes CDR1 KGHSH and CDR2 LQKENI. V shed 1 base and J shed 4 bases, with 13 bases lying between them. CDR3 nucleotides: TGTGCCAGCTCACCACAGGCCGCTGGGGGAGAGACCCAGTACTTC. Translating gives CASSPQAAGGETQYF. The full variable domain, rest sourced from reference TRBV18 and TRBJ2-5, is NAGVMQNPRHLVRRRGQEARLRCSPMKGHSHVYWYRQLPEEGLKFMVYLQKENIIDESGMPKERFSAEFPKEGPSILRIQQVVRGDSAAYFCASSPQAAGGETQYFGPGTRLLVL.

This chain joins TRBV7-9 and TRBJ2-1; 10 bases align to TRBD2. V was clipped by 3 bases and J by 3 bases; unmatched bases: 20. CDR3 length: 21 amino acids. In germline, CDR1 is SEHNR, CDR2 FQNEAQ (reference sequence). The CDR3 is CASSLGLGLAAGVRYYNEQFF. The CDR3 nucleotides read TGTGCCAGCAGCTTGGGGCTTGGACTAGCGGCCGGGGTAAGGTACTACAATGAGCAGTTCTTC.

This rearrangement joins TRBV6-1 to TRBJ1-4; 7 nucleotides align to TRBD1. The CDR3 has 14 amino acids. J was trimmed by 10 bases and V by 4 bases; bases with no gene match: 9. Per the germline V gene, CDR1 is MNHNS and CDR2 is SASEGT. This CDR3 is CASSATGEGGKLFF. DNA for the CDR3: TGTGCCAGCAGTGCCACAGGGGAAGGAGGAAAACTGTTTTTT.

About this clonotype: A much more abundant neighbour one base away suggests this may be a read error. The V gene is TRBV3-1, the J gene TRBJ2-1, with TRBD2 matching over 9 bases. With 2 bases clipped from V and 7 bases from J, the junction kept 15 bases outside the gene matches. The CDR3 extends over 18 amino acids. The germline CDR1 and CDR2 sequences are LGHDT and YNNKEL (reference sequence). The CDR3, as DNA: TGTGCCAGCAGCCAATCGCCTGGGAGACTAGCGGTAGGGAATGAGCAGTTCTTC. Encoded protein: CASSQSPGRLAVGNEQFF.

The chain has TRBV2 and TRBJ2-3; the match to TRBD2 covers 9 bases. There are 14 residues in the CDR3. J lost 5 bases, V lost 6 bases, and 6 bases had no gene match. Germline V lookup: CDR1 SNHLY, CDR2 FYNNEI. The CDR3 DNA is TGTGCCAGCAGGACTAGCGGAGAGGGAGATACGCAGTATTTT. It translates to CASRTSGEGDTQYF.

This clonotype was seen at least ten times. V and J are TRBV2 and TRBJ2-7, with TRBD2 matching 12 bases. Germline V gene data show CDR1 as SNHLY and CDR2 as FYNNEI. Trimming cost V 3 bases and J 3 bases; bases outside gene matches: 12. The CDR3 is made up of 18 amino acids. The CDR3 is CASSEGLAGIGPLYEQYF. CDR3 nucleotides: TGTGCCAGCAGTGAGGGACTAGCGGGCATAGGCCCCCTCTACGAGCAGTACTTC. The whole variable domain, remainder taken from reference TRBV2 and TRBJ2-7, is EPEVTQTPSHQVTQMGQEVILRCVPISNHLYFYWYRQILGQKVEFLVSFYNNEISEKSEIFDDQFSVERPDGSNFTLKIRSTKLEDSAMYFCASSEGLAGIGPLYEQYFGPGTRLTVT.

This clonotype was recorded many times. V and J are TRBV2 and TRBJ2-1, with D perhaps matching TRBD2 (5 bases). Germline CDR1 SNHLY, CDR2 FYNNEI. This CDR3 has 13 amino acids. V shed 7 bases and J shed 5 bases, with 12 bases lying between them. The DNA for the CDR3 is TGTGCCAGCACCCCCACTAGAGACAATGAGCAGTTCTTC. This gives the protein CASTPTRDNEQFF.

This clonotype appeared many times. CDR3 sequence (DNA): TGTGCCAGCAGCTTAAGCGGGAGCCCCTACAATGAGCAGTTCTTC. It codes for CASSLSGSPYNEQFF. V and J are TRBV7-3 and TRBJ2-1; 7 positions match TRBD2. J was trimmed by 2 bases and V by 1 base; bases with no gene match: 2. This CDR3 is 15 amino acids long. Germline CDR1 reads SGHTA; CDR2 reads FQGTGA.

The chain uses TRBV6-1 and TRBJ2-3; the D gene is possibly TRBD2 (5 bases). Trimming stripped 2 bases from V and 5 bases from J, with 5 bases between. This CDR3 is 12 amino acids long. Germline V gene data show CDR1 as MNHNS and CDR2 as SASEGT. The CDR3 DNA reads TGTGCCAGCAGTGAAAGCGGAGATACGCAGTATTTT. It yields the protein CASSESGDTQYF.

This clonotype has more than one count but fewer than ten. The V and J genes are TRBV4-1 and TRBJ2-5; D is unclear. In germline, CDR1 is MGHRA, CDR2 YSYEKL. Trimming removed 0 bases from V and 5 bases from J, with 13 bases in between. The length of the CDR3 is 15 residues. The CDR3 DNA is TGCGCCAGCAGCCAAGACGGGCGGTCCGGGGAGACCCAGTACTTC. The encoded protein is CASSQDGRSGETQYF.

This clonotype showed up many times. The gene calls are TRBV18 and TRBJ2-1, with D possibly TRBD1 on 5 matching bases. This CDR3 contains 14 residues. Germline V lookup: CDR1 KGHSH, CDR2 LQKENI. Trimming took off 4 bases at V and 4 bases at J, with 11 bases between the two ends. The CDR3 DNA reads as TGTGCCAGCTCACTCCTTCAGGGTTACAATGAGCAGTTCTTC. Encoded protein: CASSLLQGYNEQFF.

This clonotype was seen ten or more times. The J gene is TRBJ2-3, the V gene TRBV12-3 or TRBV12-4, with D perhaps matching TRBD2 (5 bases). V gave up 9 bases and J gave up 4 bases, with 17 bases separating them. This CDR3 region has 14 residues. For the CDR3, the DNA is TGTGCCAGTGGGATAGGTGGGGAGCCAGATACGCAGTATTTT. Encoded protein: CASGIGGEPDTQYF.

In its sample, this clonotype was seen many times. The rearrangement joins TRBV5-4 to TRBJ2-4, with 7 bases aligning to TRBD2. V was clipped by 1 base and J by 9 bases; unmatched bases: 7. CDR3 length: 14 residues. The germline gives CDR1 SGHNT, CDR2 YYREEE (reference sequence). CDR3 in DNA: TGTGCCAGCAGCTTGACTAGCGCGGAGGGCATTCAGTACTTC. As protein: CASSLTSAEGIQYF.

The V and J genes are TRBV20-1 and TRBJ2-3; TRBD2 matches 7 bases. The CDR3 covers 19 residues. The germline CDR1 and CDR2 sequences are DFQATT and SNEGSKA (reference sequence). V shed 1 base and J 4 bases; nucleotides not matched to a gene: 20. The CDR3 DNA reads TGCAGTGCTAGAGGGCCTCTTAGGGGAGGGGAGGGCCGGGCAGATACGCAGTATTTT. It codes for CSARGPLRGGEGRADTQYF.

The genes are TRBV10-3 and TRBJ2-4; 10 nucleotides line up with TRBD1. The CDR3 spans 14 residues. The ends lost 3 bases at V and 6 bases at J; junction bases unmatched: 2. The germline gives CDR1 ENHRY, CDR2 SYGVKD. CDR3 amino acids: CAISDGDRGNIQYF. The CDR3 nucleotides are TGTGCCATCAGTGACGGGGACAGGGGAAACATTCAGTACTTC.

This clonotype was seen only a few times. The chain employs TRBV6-2 or TRBV6-3 and TRBJ1-4; D unclear. This CDR3 spans 12 amino acids. Germline V gene lookup returns CDR1 MNHEY and CDR2 SVGEGT. Trimming removed 10 bases at V and 6 bases at J, with 12 bases between. The CDR3 DNA sequence: TGTGCCACCGCGCCTATGGATGAAAAACTGTTTTTT. Its translation: CATAPMDEKLFF.